These 21 T cell receptor beta chains originate from one sample sequenced in a study of cytomegalovirus exposure and HLA in healthy donors (dated by TCRdb to about 2017). Libraries were built with the immunoSEQ multiplex PCR assay. For the multiplex PCR, a mixture combining 60 forward primers for TCR Vbeta segments and 13 reverse primers for TCR Jbeta segments was used. TCRdb provides this immuneACCESS table in a form limited to in-frame rearrangements. Some clones are lacking; in checked studies, under half of them reflect an unresolved V gene, and why the rest are absent is not known. The sample data list about 110,000 clones, and roughly 73% of these were observed just once. In total, the top ten clones hold 7.8% of the sample. Sequences were obtained from PBMCs. All receptors come from a man aged 25-45 years in good health and CMV-seronegative.

The rearrangement links TRBV15 to TRBJ2-5; D is undetermined. Germline V CDR1 and CDR2: LNHNV, YYDKDF (reference sequence). Between the trimmed V and J ends, which lost 1 base and 4 bases, there was a span of 13 bases. CDR3 length: 15 amino acids. The CDR3 here is CATSRGQDMGETQYF. In DNA, the CDR3 is TGTGCCACCAGCAGAGGGCAAGACATGGGAGAGACCCAGTACTTC. Full variable domain (outside the CDR3, taken from reference TRBV15 and TRBJ2-5): DAMVIQNPRYQVTQFGKPVTLSCSQTLNHNVMYWYQQKSSQAPKLLFHYYDKDFNNEADTPDNFQSRRPNTSFCFLDIRSPGLGDTAMYLCATSRGQDMGETQYFGPGTRLLVL.

This rearrangement joins TRBV19 to TRBJ1-2, with D unclear. The CDR3 is made up of 12 amino acids. The V end was cut by 6 bases, the J end by 4 bases, with 9 bases between. Germline assignment: CDR1 LNHDA and CDR2 SQIVND (reference sequence). CDR3 sequence reads: CASSTALYGYTF. The CDR3 bases are TGTGCCAGTAGCACAGCCCTCTATGGCTACACCTTC.

This clone appeared a few times. V usage is TRBV5-1 and J usage is TRBJ2-1, with D uncertain. The CDR3 spans 15 residues. V was pared by 6 bases and J by 0 bases, with 13 bases between. Looked up from germline, CDR1 is SGHRS and CDR2 is YFSETQ. The CDR3 spells CASTRVSSSYNEQFF. CDR3 nucleotide sequence: TGCGCCAGCACCCGGGTTTCGAGCTCCTACAATGAGCAGTTCTTC.

This chain links TRBV7-3 with TRBJ2-1; TRBD2 is a possible D gene (5 bases). This CDR3 has 15 residues. V lost 3 bases, J lost 2 bases, and 11 bases lay in between. Germline CDR1 and CDR2: SGHTA and FQGTGA. CDR3 sequence reads: CASSLVGNTYNEQFF. CDR3 DNA sequence: TGTGCCAGCAGCTTGGTCGGGAACACCTACAATGAGCAGTTCTTC. The whole variable domain, remainder taken from reference TRBV7-3 and TRBJ2-1, is GAGVSQTPSNKVTEKGKYVELRCDPISGHTALYWYRQSLGQGPEFLIYFQGTGAADDSGLPNDRFFAVRPEGSVSTLKIQRTERGDSAVYLCASSLVGNTYNEQFFGPGTRLTVL.

This clone was counted a few times. The chain combines TRBV6-5 with TRBJ2-5, with 7 bases fitting TRBD1. The CDR3 has 14 amino acids. V was pared by 5 bases and J by 4 bases, with 7 bases of the junction left unmatched. CDR1 and CDR2 from the germline V gene are MNHEY and SVGAGI. The CDR3 DNA follows: TGTGCCAGCAGTGAGACAGGGCCGGGAGAGACCCAGTACTTC. Translated, it gives CASSETGPGETQYF.

This rearrangement joins TRBV29-1 to TRBJ1-2, with D unclear. The CDR3 is 12 residues long. Germline V gives CDR1 SQVTM, CDR2 ANQGSEA. Trimming removed 0 bases from V and 8 bases from J, with 10 bases in between. CDR3 amino acids: CSVEDPRGGYTF. The DNA of the CDR3 is TGCAGCGTTGAAGATCCTCGCGGGGGCTACACCTTC. Together with reference TRBV29-1 and TRBJ1-2, the CDR3 gives the full variable domain: SAVISQKPSRDICQRGTSLTIQCQVDSQVTMMFWYRQQPGQSLTLIATANQGSEATYESGFVIDKFPISRPNLTFSTLTVSNMSPEDSSIYLCSVEDPRGGYTFGSGTRLTVV.

V gene TRBV10-1 combines with J gene TRBJ2-2; perhaps TRBD1 as D (5 bases). The CDR3 is 16 amino acids. Germline V gives CDR1 WNHNN, CDR2 SYGVQD (reference sequence). V gave up 0 bases and J gave up 6 bases, with 14 bases separating them. CDR3 in amino acids: CASSESRTLSPGELFF. Here the CDR3 DNA reads TGCGCCAGCAGTGAGTCGAGGACATTAAGCCCCGGGGAGCTGTTTTTT.

This clone appeared a few times. V gene TRBV5-5 combines with J gene TRBJ2-7; possibly TRBD1 for D (6 bases). Germline lookup yields CDR1 SGHKS and CDR2 YYEKEE (reference sequence). This CDR3 region has 14 residues. The V end was cut by 0 bases, the J end by 4 bases, with 11 bases between. The CDR3 here is CASSLEGTTYEQYF. DNA for the CDR3: TGTGCCAGCAGCTTGGAGGGGACAACATACGAGCAGTACTTC. Drawing the rest from reference TRBV5-5 and TRBJ2-7, the complete variable domain is DAGVTQSPTHLIKTRGQQVTLRCSPISGHKSVSWYQQVLGQGPQFIFQYYEKEERGRGNFPDRFSARQFPNYSSELNVNALLLGDSALYLCASSLEGTTYEQYFGPGTRLTVT.

The CDR3 sequence is CASKGLAGHEQYF. The CDR3 DNA follows: TGTGCCAGTAAGGGACTAGCGGGACATGAGCAGTACTTC. The chain couples TRBV19 to TRBJ2-7, with TRBD2 identical over 13 bases. Looked up from germline, CDR1 is LNHDA and CDR2 is SQIVND (reference sequence). The CDR3 has 13 amino acids. After removal of 7 bases from V and 7 bases from J, the junction contained 4 bases not matched to a gene.

The chain links TRBV12-5 to TRBJ2-7; 7 nucleotides match TRBD1. There are 18 residues in the CDR3. J was trimmed by 4 bases and V by 3 bases; bases with no gene match: 18. The germline V gene encodes CDR1 LGHNT and CDR2 FRNRAP. The CDR3 sequence: CASGFIITGDAAKYEQYF. CDR3 sequence (DNA): TGTGCTAGTGGTTTTATAATAACAGGGGACGCCGCCAAATACGAGCAGTACTTC.

In DNA form, the CDR3 reads TGTGCCAGCTCACTACAGGGAGAGCGCGGCTACACCTTC. Encoded protein: CASSLQGERGYTF. V usage is TRBV18 and J usage is TRBJ1-2; possible D gene TRBD1, 6 bases. The germline gives CDR1 KGHSH, CDR2 LQKENI. This CDR3 has 13 residues. V was pared by 4 bases and J by 8 bases, with 14 bases between.

The V call is TRBV15, the J call TRBJ2-7, with TRBD2 matching 9 bases. This CDR3 is built from 15 residues. V was clipped by 1 base and J by 5 bases; unmatched bases: 6. Germline assignment: CDR1 LNHNV and CDR2 YYDKDF (reference sequence). CDR3: CATSRVAGASNEQYF. CDR3 bases: TGTGCCACCAGCAGAGTAGCGGGAGCGTCCAACGAGCAGTACTTC. Supplemented by reference TRBV15 and TRBJ2-7, the full variable domain reads DAMVIQNPRYQVTQFGKPVTLSCSQTLNHNVMYWYQQKSSQAPKLLFHYYDKDFNNEADTPDNFQSRRPNTSFCFLDIRSPGLGDTAMYLCATSRVAGASNEQYFGPGTRLTVT.

The chain couples TRBV2 to TRBJ2-1; D is unclear. Per the germline V gene, CDR1 is SNHLY and CDR2 is FYNNEI. Trimming cost V 0 bases and J 2 bases, with 11 bases left between them. The CDR3 length is 16 residues. The CDR3, as DNA: TGTGCCAGCAGTGAAGCGCGTACAGTAACCTACAATGAGCAGTTCTTC. It yields the protein CASSEARTVTYNEQFF.

The chain couples TRBV10-1 to TRBJ2-2; TRBD1 matches 9 bases. The CDR3 spans 15 residues. The V and J ends lost 6 bases and 5 bases, in that order; junction bases with no gene match: 7. Germline V gene sequence: CDR1 WNHNN, CDR2 SYGVQD (reference sequence). In DNA, the CDR3 is TGCGCCAGCAGCCCCGTGACAGGGGGGACCGGGGAGCTGTTTTTT. This codes for CASSPVTGGTGELFF.

The CDR3 DNA is TGTGCCAGCAGCTCAGCGGGAGTACGGAATGAGCAGTTCTTC. It codes for CASSSAGVRNEQFF. The genes are TRBV7-2 and TRBJ2-1; 8 bases fit TRBD2. Per germline, CDR1 SGHTA and CDR2 FQGNSA. The length of the CDR3 is 14 residues. Trimming cost V 4 bases and J 7 bases; bases outside gene matches: 6. The whole variable domain, filled in from reference TRBV7-2 and TRBJ2-1, reads GAGVSQSPSNKVTEKGKDVELRCDPISGHTALYWYRQSLGQGLEFLIYFQGNSAPDKSGLPSDRFSAERTGGSVSTLTIQRTQQEDSAVYLCASSSAGVRNEQFFGPGTRLTVL.

The gene calls are TRBV7-9 and TRBJ1-5, with a tentative D call TRBD1 (6 bases). Germline V gene sequence: CDR1 SEHNR, CDR2 FQNEAQ (reference sequence). The CDR3 is 14 amino acids. Trimming pared 0 bases from V and 5 bases from J, leaving 8 bases between. CDR3 nucleotides: TGTGCCAGCAGCTTAGCGGGGGCGGATCAGCCCCAGCATTTT. Its translation is CASSLAGADQPQHF.

This chain joins TRBV7-8 and TRBJ1-4; TRBD1 is a possible D gene (6 bases). V was pared by 3 bases and J by 8 bases, with 16 bases between. The length of the CDR3 is 15 residues. The germline gives CDR1 SGHVS, CDR2 FQNEAQ. The CDR3 loop is CASSFFRTAGEKLFF. The CDR3 coding sequence is TGTGCCAGCAGCTTCTTTCGGACAGCTGGGGAAAAACTGTTTTTT.

This chain links TRBV7-9 with TRBJ2-3, with a tentative D call TRBD1 (5 bases). This CDR3 region has 14 residues. V lost 8 bases, J lost 1 base, and 13 bases lay in between. Looked up from germline, CDR1 is SEHNR and CDR2 is FQNEAQ (reference sequence). As DNA, the CDR3 is TGTGCCAGCGTGAGTGGGGCTGGCACAGATACGCAGTATTTT. Translated, it gives CASVSGAGTDTQYF.

This clone was found a few times. This sequence joins TRBV15 and TRBJ2-2; 9 nucleotides agree with TRBD1. V was pared by 1 base and J by 3 bases, with 18 bases of the junction left unmatched. Per the germline V gene, CDR1 is LNHNV and CDR2 is YYDKDF (reference sequence). The CDR3 runs to 21 residues. CDR3 sequence (DNA): TGTGCCACCAGCAGAGGATTAGGGGGGACAGGGCCTTTAGGGGACACCGGGGAGCTGTTTTTT. Translation: CATSRGLGGTGPLGDTGELFF. The full variable domain, with the rest looked up from reference TRBV15 and TRBJ2-2, is DAMVIQNPRYQVTQFGKPVTLSCSQTLNHNVMYWYQQKSSQAPKLLFHYYDKDFNNEADTPDNFQSRRPNTSFCFLDIRSPGLGDTAMYLCATSRGLGGTGPLGDTGELFFGEGSRLTVL.

The rearrangement links TRBV19 to TRBJ2-2; D gene uncertain. The CDR3 is 16 amino acids. Trimming removed 3 bases at V and 5 bases at J, with 16 bases between. Germline assignment: CDR1 LNHDA and CDR2 SQIVND (reference sequence). For the CDR3, the DNA is TGTGCCAGTAGTATGTGGGCCGCCCTTGGAACCGGGGAGCTGTTTTTT. It encodes CASSMWAALGTGELFF. Supplemented by reference TRBV19 and TRBJ2-2, the full variable domain reads DGGITQSPKYLFRKEGQNVTLSCEQNLNHDAMYWYRQDPGQGLRLIYYSQIVNDFQKGDIAEGYSVSREKKESFPLTVTSAQKNPTAFYLCASSMWAALGTGELFFGEGSRLTVL.

The rearrangement uses TRBV28 and TRBJ2-7; possibly TRBD1 for D (7 bases). CDR3 length equals 15 residues. V lost 4 bases and J lost 0, with 13 bases in between. Germline CDR1 is MDHEN and CDR2 is SYDVKM. The CDR3 loop reads CASSSGGPPSYEQYF. DNA of the CDR3: TGTGCCAGCAGTTCAGGGGGGCCCCCCTCCTACGAGCAGTACTTC.